This TCR beta chain emerged from a study of cytomegalovirus exposure and HLA in healthy donors. The CDR3 totals 14 residues. The V and J ends lost 2 bases and 3 bases respectively, with 10 bases between them. Germline CDR1 LNHDA, CDR2 SQIVND (reference sequence). Primers included in the PCR were 60 Vbeta and 13 Jbeta primers. Some clones are missing from TCRdb's copy, which holds only in-frame ones; the method was immunoSEQ multiplex PCR. This sample has more than 140,000 clones, with over 75% found just once. The source of this sequence is a man younger than 45 in good health and CMV-seropositive. The chain carries TRBV19 and TRBJ1-1, with D possibly matching TRBD1 (6 bases). Sequences were obtained from PBMCs. As DNA, the CDR3 is TGTGCCAGTAGTATACAGGGGTTCTACACTGAAGCTTTCTTT. Encoded protein: CASSIQGFYTEAFF.